Following are 30 T cell receptor beta chains from one sample sequenced in a study of blood T cell repertoires in COVID-19. Here immunoSEQ multiplex PCR was the method, and the copy in TCRdb shows in-frame clones only, minus some. The sample contains some 190,000 clones, roughly 80% of which appear only once. Sequences were obtained from peripheral blood. The receptors derive from a man between 60 and 75 years old with acute or convalescent COVID-19.

The chain couples TRBV30 to TRBJ2-3; D is unresolved. V gave up 5 bases and J gave up 5 bases, with 11 bases separating them. Germline CDR1 GTSNPN, CDR2 SVGIG (reference sequence). This CDR3 is built from 12 residues. CDR3 DNA sequence: TGTGCCTGGGGGGTGACGGGAGATACGCAGTATTTT. This encodes CAWGVTGDTQYF.

This chain connects TRBV6-5 to TRBJ2-2; TRBD1 matches 8 bases. CDR1 is MNHEY and CDR2 is SVGAGI in the germline V gene. This CDR3 has 15 amino acids. CDR3 region: CASKQGAFGTGELFF. For the CDR3, the DNA is TGTGCTTCAAAGCAGGGGGCTTTTGGAACCGGGGAGCTGTTTTTT.

The rearrangement uses TRBV29-1 and TRBJ1-2, with 8 bases that match TRBD1. Germline CDR1 SQVTM, CDR2 ANQGSEA. There are 16 residues in the CDR3. V lost 5 bases, J lost 6 bases, and 17 bases stayed unmatched. The CDR3 DNA is TGCAGCGTTCTAACGAACCCGGACAGGGTTCGAGATGGCTACACCTTC. Translated: CSVLTNPDRVRDGYTF.

V is TRBV5-5 and J is TRBJ1-2; 9 nucleotides match TRBD1. Germline lookup yields CDR1 SGHKS and CDR2 YYEKEE (reference sequence). The CDR3 consists of 14 residues. With V trimmed by 0 bases and J by 8 bases, 5 bases remained unmatched. The DNA of the CDR3 is TGTGCCAGCAGCTTGGACAGGGGGCGAATCGGCTACACCTTC. Protein: CASSLDRGRIGYTF.

The chain links TRBV7-9 to TRBJ2-3; D possibly corresponds to TRBD1 (6 bases). The germline V gene has CDR1 SEHNR and CDR2 FQNEAQ (reference sequence). The V and J ends lost 1 base and 0 bases respectively, with 11 bases between them. CDR3 length: 16 amino acids. CDR3: CASSLGTTGSTDTQYF. Here the CDR3 DNA reads TGTGCCAGCAGCTTAGGAACGACAGGAAGCACAGATACGCAGTATTTT. Based on the CDR3 plus reference TRBV7-9 and TRBJ2-3, the full variable domain is DTGVSQNPRHKITKRGQNVTFRCDPISEHNRLYWYRQTLGQGPEFLTYFQNEAQLEKSRLLSDRFSAERPKGSFSTLEIQRTEQGDSAMYLCASSLGTTGSTDTQYFGPGTRLTVL.

V and J are TRBV6-4 and TRBJ1-2; 12 nucleotides line up with TRBD1. The CDR3 extends over 16 amino acids. The J segment lost 4 bases and the V segment lost 1 base, leaving 4 bases of the junction unmatched. Germline V lookup: CDR1 MRHNA, CDR2 SNTAGT. The CDR3 DNA reads as TGTGCCAGCAGTGACTTGCCGGGACAGGGGGCCTATGGCTACACCTTC. Translating it yields CASSDLPGQGAYGYTF.

This clone was recorded once. The rearrangement joins TRBV5-1 to TRBJ1-1, with D perhaps TRBD1 (5 bases). The CDR3 has 15 amino acids. The V and J ends lost 1 base and 1 base respectively, with 11 bases between them. Germline CDR1 is SGHRS and CDR2 is YFSETQ. Here the CDR3 DNA reads TGCGCCAGCAGCTTGTTTGGGAGGGGGAACACTGAAGCTTTCTTT. Translation: CASSLFGRGNTEAFF. The whole variable domain, filled in from reference TRBV5-1 and TRBJ1-1, reads KAGVTQTPRYLIKTRGQQVTLSCSPISGHRSVSWYQQTPGQGLQFLFEYFSETQRNKGNFPGRFSGRQFSNSRSEMNVSTLELGDSALYLCASSLFGRGNTEAFFGQGTRLTVV.

The rearrangement uses TRBV30 and TRBJ1-1; D remains unclear. Between the trimmed V and J ends, which lost 5 bases and 1 base, there was a span of 11 bases. Per germline, CDR1 GTSNPN and CDR2 SVGIG (reference sequence). This CDR3 is 13 amino acids long. Written as DNA, the CDR3 is TGTGCCTGGGTGACAAACGCGAACACTGAAGCTTTCTTT. Encoded protein: CAWVTNANTEAFF.

As regards this clone: This sequence may be a read error, since a much larger clone differs from it by one base. The rearrangement uses TRBV11-3 and TRBJ2-3; D remains ambiguous. The CDR3 is 12 amino acids. Trimming pared 0 bases from V and 7 bases from J, leaving 5 bases between. CDR1 is SGHNT and CDR2 is YENEEA in the germline V gene. The CDR3 here is CASSLDRYTQYF. Written as DNA, the CDR3 is TGTGCCAGCAGCTTAGACAGGTATACGCAGTATTTT.

The chain's CDR3 is CASSQRLGPNPLHF. CDR3 bases: TGCGCCAGCAGCCAAAGGCTAGGCCCGAATCCCCTCCACTTT. J is TRBJ1-6 and V is TRBV4-1, with unresolved D. The germline V gene has CDR1 MGHRA and CDR2 YSYEKL. Trimming stripped 2 bases from V and 13 bases from J, with 15 bases between. The CDR3 is 14 residues long.

In this sample, this clone turned up once. The chain uses TRBV27 and TRBJ1-2, with D unresolved. The ends were cut back, 3 bases at V and 7 bases at J, with 15 bases in the middle. Per germline, CDR1 MNHEY and CDR2 SMNVEV (reference sequence). The CDR3 has 14 residues. The CDR3 DNA is TGTGCCAGCAGTTTCTATGCGGAGGCGGGTGGCTACACCTTC. It is translated as CASSFYAEAGGYTF.

V gene TRBV7-2 combines with J gene TRBJ2-1, with D perhaps TRBD2 (6 bases). V dropped 3 bases and J dropped 7 bases, with 13 bases sitting between them. Germline CDR1 and CDR2: SGHTA and FQGNSA. CDR3 length equals 14 residues. CDR3 amino acids: CASSFPAEGNEQFF. The CDR3 DNA reads as TGTGCCAGCAGCTTTCCGGCGGAGGGGAATGAGCAGTTCTTC.

This CDR3 reads CASSQGPTTSYEQYF. CDR3 sequence (DNA): TGTGCCAGCAGCCAAGGACCTACTACGTCCTACGAGCAGTACTTC. This rearrangement joins TRBV3-1 (or the pseudogene TRBV3-2) to TRBJ2-7; the D is unclear. Trimming took off 1 base at V and 1 base at J, with 11 bases between the two ends. Per the germline V gene, CDR1 is LGHDT and CDR2 is YNNKEL (reference sequence). The CDR3 extends over 15 amino acids.

This chain joins TRBV11-2 and TRBJ1-2, with 8 bases aligning to TRBD1. The CDR3 covers 14 residues. In germline, CDR1 is SGHAT, CDR2 FQNNGV. V was pared by 1 base and J by 5 bases, with 3 bases of the junction left unmatched. Here the CDR3 DNA reads TGTGCCAGCAGCTTAGGCCGACAGGGGTATGGCTACACCTTC. Encoded protein: CASSLGRQGYGYTF.

As for this clone: At one end the junction does not follow the germline gene, possibly because of a read error. The chain joins TRBV7-7 to TRBJ2-3; 11 positions match TRBD2. The CDR3 contains 19 residues. Per the germline V gene, CDR1 is SSHAT and CDR2 is FNYEAQ (reference sequence). CDR3 nucleotides: TGTGCTAGCAGCCCCCTCCCACTAGCGGGGGTTCTTAGCACAGATACGCAGTATTTT. Residues: CASSPLPLAGVLSTDTQYF. Using reference TRBV7-7 and TRBJ2-3 for the parts outside the CDR3, the full variable domain is GAGVSQSPRYKVTKRGQDVTLRCDPISSHATLYWYQQALGQGPEFLTYFNYEAQPDKSGLPSDRFSAERPEGSISTLTIQRTEQRDSAMYRCASSPLPLAGVLSTDTQYFGPGTRLTVL.

The chain carries TRBV19 and TRBJ1-4; D perhaps matches TRBD1 (6 bases). Trimming stripped 6 bases from V and 7 bases from J, with 15 bases between. CDR3 length equals 14 residues. The germline gives CDR1 LNHDA, CDR2 SQIVND (reference sequence). In DNA form, the CDR3 reads TGTGCCAGTAGGAGAGCAGGGGCCGTTGAAAAACTGTTTTTT. It is translated as CASRRAGAVEKLFF. The full variable domain, completed using reference TRBV19 and TRBJ1-4, is DGGITQSPKYLFRKEGQNVTLSCEQNLNHDAMYWYRQDPGQGLRLIYYSQIVNDFQKGDIAEGYSVSREKKESFPLTVTSAQKNPTAFYLCASRRAGAVEKLFFGSGTQLSVL.

The chain combines TRBV7-9 with TRBJ2-7, with no clear D. Germline V gene sequence: CDR1 SEHNR, CDR2 FQNEAQ (reference sequence). V was trimmed by 3 bases and J by 5 bases, leaving 8 bases between them. The CDR3 sequence is 12 residues long. CDR3 protein: CASSFTLNEQYF. The CDR3, as DNA: TGTGCCAGCAGCTTTACCCTAAACGAGCAGTACTTC.

V gene TRBV9 combines with J gene TRBJ1-1, with D tentatively TRBD1 (5 bases). The ends were cut back, 1 base at V and 2 bases at J, with 9 bases in the middle. CDR3 length: 14 amino acids. CDR1 SGDLS and CDR2 YYNGEE come from the germline V gene. CDR3 amino acids: CASSVQGSNTEAFF. CDR3 DNA sequence: TGTGCCAGCAGCGTACAGGGAAGCAACACTGAAGCTTTCTTT. Complete variable domain (other parts from reference TRBV9 and TRBJ1-1): DSGVTQTPKHLITATGQRVTLRCSPRSGDLSVYWYQQSLDQGLQFLIQYYNGEERAKGNILERFSAQQFPDLHSELNLSSLELGDSALYFCASSVQGSNTEAFFGQGTRLTVV.

The chain uses TRBV3-1 (or the pseudogene TRBV3-2) and TRBJ1-5, with 7 bases lining up with TRBD1. Germline CDR1 LGHDT, CDR2 YNNKEL (reference sequence). V was pared by 4 bases and J by 2 bases, with 5 bases of the junction left unmatched. The CDR3 covers 15 residues. The DNA of the CDR3 is TGTGCCAGCAGCCGAGACAGGGAAGGCAATCAGCCCCAGCATTTT. Protein sequence: CASSRDREGNQPQHF.

CDR3 DNA sequence: TGTGCCAGCTCACCAAGGGGTCTAGCGGGAGAGACCCAGTACTTC. Its protein is CASSPRGLAGETQYF. V and J are TRBV18 and TRBJ2-5, with TRBD2 matching over 8 bases. The V segment lost 2 bases and the J segment 4 bases; nucleotides outside the gene matches: 6. Germline assignment: CDR1 KGHSH and CDR2 LQKENI. This CDR3 spans 15 amino acids.

The chain has TRBV29-1 and TRBJ2-7; D possibly corresponds to TRBD1 (6 bases). This CDR3 is 13 amino acids long. CDR1 is SQVTM and CDR2 is ANQGSEA in the germline V gene. Trimming took off 6 bases at V and 2 bases at J, with 14 bases between the two ends. CDR3 DNA sequence: TGCAGCGTCCATAGGGGGTGGCCCTACGAGCAGTACTTC. It translates to CSVHRGWPYEQYF.

This clone has a count of ten or more. The chain employs TRBV3-1 (or the pseudogene TRBV3-2) and TRBJ1-3, with 7 nucleotides matching TRBD1. The CDR3 has 15 residues. CDR1 LGHDT and CDR2 YNNKEL come from the germline V gene (reference sequence). The V segment lost 1 base and the J segment 5 bases; nucleotides outside the gene matches: 5. The CDR3 spells CASSQGTGPRNTIYF. CDR3 DNA sequence: TGTGCCAGCAGCCAAGGGACAGGTCCTAGAAACACCATATATTTT.

This chain connects TRBV2 to TRBJ2-1; tentatively, D is TRBD2 (6 bases). The germline V gene encodes CDR1 SNHLY and CDR2 FYNNEI. The CDR3 covers 13 residues. V lost 6 bases and J 3 bases, leaving 9 bases between the germline ends. The CDR3 sequence: CASRGLLYNEQFF. The CDR3 nucleotides read TGTGCCAGCAGAGGACTACTCTACAATGAGCAGTTCTTC.

This clone showed up just once. The chain is built from TRBV7-2 and TRBJ2-3; D might be TRBD2 (6 bases). Trimming pared 3 bases from V and 6 bases from J, leaving 10 bases between. The CDR3 has 13 amino acids. CDR1 SGHTA and CDR2 FQGNSA come from the germline V gene. DNA of the CDR3: TGTGCCAGCAGCTTGACTAGGATGGATACGCAGTATTTT. Translated, it gives CASSLTRMDTQYF.

V and J are TRBV7-2 and TRBJ2-7, with 8 nucleotides matching TRBD2. Germline V CDR1 and CDR2: SGHTA, FQGNSA. The CDR3 is 14 residues long. With 5 bases clipped from V and 3 bases from J, the junction kept 6 bases outside the gene matches. This CDR3 reads CASSQSGGYYEQYF. In DNA, the CDR3 is TGTGCCAGCAGCCAGAGCGGGGGTTACTACGAGCAGTACTTC.

The J gene is TRBJ2-1, the V gene TRBV6-5; 10 bases map to TRBD2. The CDR3 is 16 residues long. V lost 4 bases and J lost 6; bases outside the gene matches: 9. Germline lookup yields CDR1 MNHEY and CDR2 SVGAGI. The CDR3 DNA reads as TGTGCCAGCAGTTCGTCCGGGACTAGCGTCCCCAATGAGCAGTTCTTC. Translating it yields CASSSSGTSVPNEQFF.

The chain recombines TRBV5-1 with TRBJ1-1, with TRBD1 matching over 8 bases. J was trimmed by 1 base and V by 3 bases; bases with no gene match: 2. The CDR3 runs 14 residues. Per germline, CDR1 SGHRS and CDR2 YFSETQ. In DNA, the CDR3 is TGCGCCAGCAGCTGGGGACAGGAGAACACTGAAGCTTTCTTT. It is translated as CASSWGQENTEAFF.

This clone has a handful of counts. The chain carries TRBV5-4 and TRBJ1-5; D call uncertain. Germline CDR1 SGHNT, CDR2 YYREEE (reference sequence). CDR3 length: 12 amino acids. Trimming removed 1 base at V and 5 bases at J, with 4 bases between. The CDR3 is CASSLLDQPQHF. DNA for the CDR3: TGTGCCAGCAGCTTGCTCGATCAGCCCCAGCATTTT.

J is TRBJ2-7 and V is TRBV10-1, with D maybe TRBD2 (5 bases). The CDR3 has 18 amino acids. The V gene's germline CDR1 is WNHNN and CDR2 SYGVQD (reference sequence). The ends were cut back, 5 bases at V and 3 bases at J, with 26 bases in the middle. The CDR3 spells CASSSFGERARSGYEQYF. The CDR3 DNA follows: TGCGCCAGCAGTTCTTTCGGGGAGAGGGCGAGATCGGGCTACGAGCAGTACTTC.

The CDR3 loop reads CASSPGGIYGYTF. CDR3 in DNA: TGTGCCAGCAGCCCGGGGGGAATCTATGGCTACACCTTC. The gene calls are TRBV5-4 and TRBJ1-2; possibly TRBD1 for D (5 bases). CDR1 is SGHNT and CDR2 is YYREEE in the germline V gene (reference sequence). This CDR3 has 13 residues. Between the trimmed V and J ends, which lost 4 bases and 4 bases, there was a span of 11 bases.